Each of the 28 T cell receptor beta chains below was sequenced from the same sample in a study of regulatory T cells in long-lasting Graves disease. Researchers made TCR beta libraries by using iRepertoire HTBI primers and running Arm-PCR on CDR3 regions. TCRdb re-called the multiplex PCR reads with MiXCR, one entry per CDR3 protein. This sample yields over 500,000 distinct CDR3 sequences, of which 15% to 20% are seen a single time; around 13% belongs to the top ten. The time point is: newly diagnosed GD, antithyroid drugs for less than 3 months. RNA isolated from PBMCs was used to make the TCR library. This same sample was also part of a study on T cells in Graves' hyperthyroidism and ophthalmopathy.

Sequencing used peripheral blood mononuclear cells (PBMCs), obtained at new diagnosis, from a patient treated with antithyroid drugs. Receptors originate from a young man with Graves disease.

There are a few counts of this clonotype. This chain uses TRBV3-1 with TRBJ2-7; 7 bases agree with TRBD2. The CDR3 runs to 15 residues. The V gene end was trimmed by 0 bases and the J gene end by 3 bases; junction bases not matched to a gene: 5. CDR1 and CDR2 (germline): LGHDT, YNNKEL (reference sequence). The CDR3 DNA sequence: TGTGCCAGCAGCCAAGAGTCGGGACTACACTACGAGCAGTACTTC. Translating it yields CASSQESGLHYEQYF.

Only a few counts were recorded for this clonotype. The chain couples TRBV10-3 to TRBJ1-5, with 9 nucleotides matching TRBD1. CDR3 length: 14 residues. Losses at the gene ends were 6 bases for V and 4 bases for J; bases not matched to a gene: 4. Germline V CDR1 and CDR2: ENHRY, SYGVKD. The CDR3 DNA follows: TGTGCCATCAGCCCCGACAGGGGGAATCAGCCCCAGCATTTT. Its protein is CAISPDRGNQPQHF.

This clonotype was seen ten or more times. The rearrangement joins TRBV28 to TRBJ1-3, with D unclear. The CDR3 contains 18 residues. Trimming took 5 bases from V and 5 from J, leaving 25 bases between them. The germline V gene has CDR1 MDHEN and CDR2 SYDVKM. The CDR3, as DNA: TGTGCCAGCAGTCAAACACCTCTGTGGGCTAGGCGGAGAAACACCATATATTTT. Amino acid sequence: CASSQTPLWARRRNTIYF.

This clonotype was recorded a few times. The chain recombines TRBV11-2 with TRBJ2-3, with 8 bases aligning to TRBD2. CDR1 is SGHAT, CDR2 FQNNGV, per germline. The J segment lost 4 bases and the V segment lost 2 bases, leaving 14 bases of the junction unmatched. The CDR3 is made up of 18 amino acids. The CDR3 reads CASSLRRLAGSEADTQYF. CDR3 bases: TGTGCCAGCAGCTTACGGAGGCTAGCGGGTTCTGAGGCAGATACGCAGTATTTT.

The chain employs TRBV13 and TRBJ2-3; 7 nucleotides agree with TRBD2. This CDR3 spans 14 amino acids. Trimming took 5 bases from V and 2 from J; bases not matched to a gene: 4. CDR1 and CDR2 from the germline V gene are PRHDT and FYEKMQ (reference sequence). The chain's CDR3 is CASSQGLYTDTQYF. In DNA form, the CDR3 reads TGTGCCAGCAGCCAGGGACTATACACAGATACGCAGTATTTT.

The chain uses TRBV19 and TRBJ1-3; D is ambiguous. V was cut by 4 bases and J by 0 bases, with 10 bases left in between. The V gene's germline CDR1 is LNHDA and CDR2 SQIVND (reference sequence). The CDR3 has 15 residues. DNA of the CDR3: TGTGCCAGTAGTACCCGAGAAATCTCTGGAAACACCATATATTTT. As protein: CASSTREISGNTIYF.

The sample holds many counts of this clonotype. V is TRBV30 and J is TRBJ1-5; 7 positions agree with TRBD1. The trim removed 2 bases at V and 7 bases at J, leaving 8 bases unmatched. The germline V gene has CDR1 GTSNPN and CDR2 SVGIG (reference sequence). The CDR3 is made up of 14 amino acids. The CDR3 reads CAWSRGGSGQPQHF. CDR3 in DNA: TGTGCCTGGAGTAGAGGGGGCTCGGGGCAGCCCCAGCATTTT.

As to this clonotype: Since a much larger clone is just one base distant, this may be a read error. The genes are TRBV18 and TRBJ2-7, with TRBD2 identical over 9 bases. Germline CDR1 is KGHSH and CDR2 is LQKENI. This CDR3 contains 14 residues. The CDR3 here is CASSAGTSSYGQYF. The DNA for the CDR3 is TGTGCCAGCTCAGCTGGGACTAGCTCCTACGGGCAGTACTTC. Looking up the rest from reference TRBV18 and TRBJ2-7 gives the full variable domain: NAGVMQNPRHLVRRRGQEARLRCSPMKGHSHVYWYRQLPEEGLKFMVYLQKENIIDESGMPKERFSAEFPKEGPSILRIQQVVRGDSAAYFCASSAGTSSYGQYFGPGTRLTVT.

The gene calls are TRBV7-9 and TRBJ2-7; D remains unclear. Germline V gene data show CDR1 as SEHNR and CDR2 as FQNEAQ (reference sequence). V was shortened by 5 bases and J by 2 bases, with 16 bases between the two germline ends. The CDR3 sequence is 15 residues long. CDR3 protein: CASSKSRPVAYEQYF. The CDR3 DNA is TGTGCCAGCAGCAAATCCAGACCCGTCGCCTACGAGCAGTACTTC.

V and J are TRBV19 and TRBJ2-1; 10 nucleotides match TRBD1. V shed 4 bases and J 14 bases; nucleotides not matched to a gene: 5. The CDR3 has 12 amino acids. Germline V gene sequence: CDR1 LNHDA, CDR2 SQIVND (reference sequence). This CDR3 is CASSTRTGGKFF. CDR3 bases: TGTGCCAGTAGTACCCGGACAGGGGGAAAGTTCTTC. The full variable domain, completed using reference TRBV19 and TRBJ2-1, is DGGITQSPKYLFRKEGQNVTLSCEQNLNHDAMYWYRQDPGQGLRLIYYSQIVNDFQKGDIAEGYSVSREKKESFPLTVTSAQKNPTAFYLCASSTRTGGKFFGPGTRLTVL.

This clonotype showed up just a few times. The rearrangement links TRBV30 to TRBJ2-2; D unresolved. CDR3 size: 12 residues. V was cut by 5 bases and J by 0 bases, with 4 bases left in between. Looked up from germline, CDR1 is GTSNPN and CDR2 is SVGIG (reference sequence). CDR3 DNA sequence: TGTGCCTGGTACCCGAACACCGGGGAGCTGTTTTTT. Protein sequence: CAWYPNTGELFF. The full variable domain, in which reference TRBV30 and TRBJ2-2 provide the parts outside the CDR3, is SQTIHQWPATLVQPVGSPLSLECTVEGTSNPNLYWYRQAAGRGLQLLFYSVGIGQISSEVPQNLSASRPQDRQFILSSKKLLLSDSGFYLCAWYPNTGELFFGEGSRLTVL.

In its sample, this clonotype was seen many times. This CDR3 reads CSARGGSEQFF. CDR3 nucleotides: TGCAGTGCTAGAGGGGGTTCTGAGCAGTTCTTC. This chain uses TRBV20-1 with TRBJ2-1; D call uncertain. The ends were cut back, 1 base at V and 9 bases at J, with 7 bases in the middle. The CDR3 extends over 11 amino acids. Germline V gives CDR1 DFQATT, CDR2 SNEGSKA (reference sequence).

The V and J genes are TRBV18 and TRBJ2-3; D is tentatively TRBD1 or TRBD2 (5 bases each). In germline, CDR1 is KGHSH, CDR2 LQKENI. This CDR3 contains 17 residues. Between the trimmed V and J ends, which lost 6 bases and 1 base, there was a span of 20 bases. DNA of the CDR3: TGTGCCAGCTCGCCGGGACCGTCGGTCTGGGGCACAGATACGCAGTATTTT. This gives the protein CASSPGPSVWGTDTQYF.

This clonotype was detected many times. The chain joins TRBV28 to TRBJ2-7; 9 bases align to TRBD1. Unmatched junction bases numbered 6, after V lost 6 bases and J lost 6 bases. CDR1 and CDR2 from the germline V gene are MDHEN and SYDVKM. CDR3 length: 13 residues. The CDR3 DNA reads TGTGCCAGCAGCAAGGGACAGGGAGGCGAGCAGTACTTC. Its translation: CASSKGQGGEQYF.

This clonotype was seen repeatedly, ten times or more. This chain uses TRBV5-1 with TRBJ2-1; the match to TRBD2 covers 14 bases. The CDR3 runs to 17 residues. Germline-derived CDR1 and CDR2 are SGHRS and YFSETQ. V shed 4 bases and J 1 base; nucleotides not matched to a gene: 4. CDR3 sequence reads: CASSLTSGRGSYNEQFF. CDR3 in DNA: TGCGCCAGCAGCCTGACTAGCGGGAGGGGTTCCTACAATGAGCAGTTCTTC. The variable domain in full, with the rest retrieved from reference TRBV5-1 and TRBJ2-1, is KAGVTQTPRYLIKTRGQQVTLSCSPISGHRSVSWYQQTPGQGLQFLFEYFSETQRNKGNFPGRFSGRQFSNSRSEMNVSTLELGDSALYLCASSLTSGRGSYNEQFFGPGTRLTVL.

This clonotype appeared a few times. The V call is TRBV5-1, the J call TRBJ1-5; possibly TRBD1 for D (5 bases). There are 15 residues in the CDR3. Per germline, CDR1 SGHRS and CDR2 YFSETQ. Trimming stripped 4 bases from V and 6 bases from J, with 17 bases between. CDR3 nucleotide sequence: TGCGCCAGCAGCGACCGTGGGGACGGAGGTCAGCCCCAGCATTTT. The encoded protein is CASSDRGDGGQPQHF.

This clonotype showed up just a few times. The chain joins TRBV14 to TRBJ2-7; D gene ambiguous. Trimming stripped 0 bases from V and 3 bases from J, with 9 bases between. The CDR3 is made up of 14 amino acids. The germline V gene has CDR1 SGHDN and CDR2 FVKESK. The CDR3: CASSQDNSLYEQYF. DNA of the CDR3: TGTGCCAGCAGCCAAGACAACAGTCTCTACGAGCAGTACTTC.

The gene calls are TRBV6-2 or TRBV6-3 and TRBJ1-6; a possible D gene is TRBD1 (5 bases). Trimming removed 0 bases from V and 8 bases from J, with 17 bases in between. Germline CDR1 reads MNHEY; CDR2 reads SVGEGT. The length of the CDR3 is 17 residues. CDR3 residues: CASSYSTVRTEDSPLHF. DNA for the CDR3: TGTGCCAGCAGTTACTCGACAGTTCGGACGGAAGATTCACCCCTCCACTTT.

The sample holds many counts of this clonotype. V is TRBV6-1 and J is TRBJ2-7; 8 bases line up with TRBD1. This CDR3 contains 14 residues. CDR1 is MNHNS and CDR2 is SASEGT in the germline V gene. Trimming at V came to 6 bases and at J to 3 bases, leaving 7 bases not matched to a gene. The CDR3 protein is CASREDRVFYEQYF. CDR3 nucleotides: TGTGCCAGCAGAGAGGACAGGGTTTTCTACGAGCAGTACTTC.

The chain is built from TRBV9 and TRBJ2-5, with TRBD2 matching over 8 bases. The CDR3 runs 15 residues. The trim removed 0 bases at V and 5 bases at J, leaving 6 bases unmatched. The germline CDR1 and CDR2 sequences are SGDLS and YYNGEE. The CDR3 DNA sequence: TGTGCCAGCAGCGTAGCTACTAGCGGAGGGGAGACCCAGTACTTC. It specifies CASSVATSGGETQYF. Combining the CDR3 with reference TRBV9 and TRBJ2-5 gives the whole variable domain DSGVTQTPKHLITATGQRVTLRCSPRSGDLSVYWYQQSLDQGLQFLIQYYNGEERAKGNILERFSAQQFPDLHSELNLSSLELGDSALYFCASSVATSGGETQYFGPGTRLLVL.

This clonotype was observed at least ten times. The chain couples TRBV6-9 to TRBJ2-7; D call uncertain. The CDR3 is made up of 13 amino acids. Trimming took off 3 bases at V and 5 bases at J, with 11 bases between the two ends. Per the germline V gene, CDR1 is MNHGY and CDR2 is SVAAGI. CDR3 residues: CASSYSKWDEQYF. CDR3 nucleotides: TGTGCCAGCAGTTACTCCAAGTGGGACGAGCAGTACTTC.

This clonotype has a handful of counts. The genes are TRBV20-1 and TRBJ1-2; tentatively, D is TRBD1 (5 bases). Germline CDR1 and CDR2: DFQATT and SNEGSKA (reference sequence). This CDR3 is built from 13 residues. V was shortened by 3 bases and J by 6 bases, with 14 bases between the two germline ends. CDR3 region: CSARDARGDGYTF. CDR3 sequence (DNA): TGCAGTGCTAGGGACGCCCGGGGGGATGGCTACACCTTC.

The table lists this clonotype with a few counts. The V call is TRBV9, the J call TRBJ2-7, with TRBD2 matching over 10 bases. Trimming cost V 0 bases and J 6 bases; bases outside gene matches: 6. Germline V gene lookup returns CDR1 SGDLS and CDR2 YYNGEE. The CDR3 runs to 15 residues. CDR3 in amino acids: CASSVAPSGSAEQYF. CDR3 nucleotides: TGTGCCAGCAGCGTAGCTCCTAGCGGGAGTGCCGAGCAGTACTTC.

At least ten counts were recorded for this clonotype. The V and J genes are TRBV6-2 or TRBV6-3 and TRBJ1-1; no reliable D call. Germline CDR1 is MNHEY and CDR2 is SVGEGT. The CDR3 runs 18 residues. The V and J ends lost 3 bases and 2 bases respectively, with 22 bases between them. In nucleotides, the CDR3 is TGTGCCAGCAGTTATTACTCCTTTTCGTCCAGCTTAAACACTGAAGCTTTCTTT. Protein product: CASSYYSFSSSLNTEAFF.

CDR3 in DNA: TGCAGTGCCATTGGGACTAGCGGGAGGAGGAGGTACGAGCAGTACTTC. As protein: CSAIGTSGRRRYEQYF. The chain combines TRBV20-1 with TRBJ2-7; 15 positions match TRBD2. The CDR3 spans 16 residues. The V gene end was trimmed by 6 bases and the J gene end by 4 bases; junction bases not matched to a gene: 10. Germline V gene sequence: CDR1 DFQATT, CDR2 SNEGSKA (reference sequence).

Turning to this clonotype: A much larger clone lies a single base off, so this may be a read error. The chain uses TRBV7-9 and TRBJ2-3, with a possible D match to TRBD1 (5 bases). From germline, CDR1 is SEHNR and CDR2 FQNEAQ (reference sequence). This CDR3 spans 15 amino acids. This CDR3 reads CACSFAGFSTDTQYF. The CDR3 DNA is TGTGCCTGCAGCTTTGCAGGGTTTAGCACAGATACGCAGTATTTT.

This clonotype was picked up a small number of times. The CDR3 region has the DNA TGTGCCAGCAGTTTAGGGAGGTCAGGCAATCAGCCCCAGCATTTT. Encoded protein: CASSLGRSGNQPQHF. The chain links TRBV12-3 or TRBV12-4 to TRBJ1-5; unclear D gene. The CDR3 contains 15 residues. V shed 1 base and J shed 2 bases, with 9 bases lying between them.

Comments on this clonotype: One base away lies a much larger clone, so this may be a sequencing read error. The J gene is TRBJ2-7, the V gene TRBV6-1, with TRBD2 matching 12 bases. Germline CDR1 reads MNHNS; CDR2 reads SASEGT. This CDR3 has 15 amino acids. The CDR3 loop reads CTSRTGGLAGYEQYF. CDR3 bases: TGTACCAGCAGAACGGGGGGACTAGCGGGCTACGAGCAGTACTTC.